This TCR beta chain was sequenced for a study of shared T cell receptors in the human thymus. The table came from immunoSEQ multiplex PCR; TCRdb's copy has only in-frame clones and leaves some out. The sample has 650,000 to 950,000 clones; roughly 85% are singletons. The V and J ends lost 5 bases and 4 bases, in that order; junction bases with no gene match: 13. Germline-derived CDR1 and CDR2 are WSHSY and SAAADI. The CDR3 contains 16 residues. Separately, the same data were catalogued under a study of human thymus T cells.

Input material: thymocytes. The chain links TRBV10-2 to TRBJ1-2; 7 positions match TRBD1. This clonotype was sampled from a girl less than two years old with a congenital heart defect. CDR3 coding DNA: TGCGCCAGCAGTCGACAGGGAGAACGGCGCTCCTATGGCTACACCTTC. It yields the protein CASSRQGERRSYGYTF.